These 27 T cell receptor beta chains originate from one sample sequenced in a study of OX40 agonist ivuxolimab in advanced cancers. Assay used: immunoSEQ multiplex PCR; TCRdb lists only in-frame clones, some missing. The profile covers 70,000 or so clones, with 75% to 90% appearing a single time and about 6% taken by the ten largest. The material sequenced was CD4+ or CD8+ T cells sorted from blood, taken in a trial of the OX40 agonist ivuxolimab. The receptors shown here come from an adult with an advanced solid tumor such as melanoma, head and neck, liver or kidney cancer.

This clone was detected a few times. This chain joins TRBV11-2 and TRBJ2-7; 7 bases line up with TRBD1. The germline V gene has CDR1 SGHAT and CDR2 FQNNGV. The V and J ends lost 7 bases and 3 bases, in that order; junction bases with no gene match: 9. There are 14 residues in the CDR3. Here the CDR3 reads CASNHRQGSYEQYF. The CDR3 DNA sequence: TGTGCCAGCAACCACAGACAGGGCAGCTACGAGCAGTACTTC.

V is TRBV7-6 and J is TRBJ1-2, with 9 bases fitting TRBD1. J gave up 4 bases and V 0 bases, and 3 bases lay outside the gene matches. Germline assignment: CDR1 SGHVS and CDR2 FNYEAQ. The CDR3 runs 15 residues. This CDR3 is CASSLAATGGYGYTF. The CDR3, as DNA: TGTGCCAGCAGCTTAGCGGCGACAGGGGGCTATGGCTACACCTTC.

The J gene is TRBJ1-3, the V gene TRBV7-6, with D unclear. The CDR3 runs 18 residues. Germline V CDR1 and CDR2: SGHVS, FNYEAQ. Trimming stripped 3 bases from V and 4 bases from J, with 22 bases between. The CDR3 region is CASSLNAPVASRGNTIYF. DNA of the CDR3: TGTGCCAGCAGCTTGAATGCCCCGGTCGCTTCAAGAGGAAACACCATATATTTT. The variable domain in full, with the rest retrieved from reference TRBV7-6 and TRBJ1-3, is GAGVSQSPRYKVTKRGQDVALRCDPISGHVSLYWYRQALGQGPEFLTYFNYEAQQDKSGLPNDRFSAERPEGSISTLTIQRTEQRDSAMYRCASSLNAPVASRGNTIYFGEGSWLTVV.

This chain connects TRBV27 to TRBJ1-5; tentatively, D is TRBD1 (5 bases). Between the trimmed V and J ends, which lost 2 bases and 0 bases, there was a span of 5 bases. CDR1 is MNHEY and CDR2 is SMNVEV in the germline V gene (reference sequence). The CDR3 spans 14 residues. CDR3 protein: CASSLGGSNQPQHF. The CDR3, as DNA: TGTGCCAGCAGTTTAGGGGGTAGCAATCAGCCCCAGCATTTT.

The J gene is TRBJ2-7, the V gene TRBV29-1, with TRBD2 matching 7 bases. The CDR3 sequence is 14 residues long. CDR1 SQVTM and CDR2 ANQGSEA come from the germline V gene. The trim removed 6 bases at V and 3 bases at J, leaving 11 bases unmatched. The CDR3 sequence: CSVDGTTGDYEQYF. The CDR3 DNA is TGCAGCGTCGATGGGACTACCGGGGACTACGAGCAGTACTTC.

This chain links TRBV28 with TRBJ2-5; no reliable D call. Trimming took 6 bases from V and 5 from J, leaving 13 bases between them. This CDR3 is 13 amino acids long. Germline V gives CDR1 MDHEN, CDR2 SYDVKM. The CDR3 spells CASRSGNGETQYF. The CDR3 DNA reads TGTGCCAGCAGGTCGGGCAATGGGGAGACCCAGTACTTC.

V is TRBV13 and J is TRBJ2-7; 7 bases match TRBD2. This CDR3 is 18 amino acids long. Losses at the gene ends were 5 bases for V and 3 bases for J; bases not matched to a gene: 19. CDR1 is PRHDT, CDR2 FYEKMQ, per germline (reference sequence). The CDR3 DNA sequence: TGTGCCAGCAGCCCCTCTGGAGGAGGGGCCACGGGGGGCTACGAGCAGTACTTC. This codes for CASSPSGGGATGGYEQYF.

In this sample, this clone turned up once. The gene calls are TRBV7-9 and TRBJ1-4, with no clear D. The CDR3 has 12 amino acids. Germline V gene data show CDR1 as SEHNR and CDR2 as FQNEAQ (reference sequence). Trimming took 5 bases from V and 4 from J, leaving 5 bases between them. The CDR3 loop reads CASSSLNEKLFF. The CDR3 nucleotides read TGTGCCAGCAGCAGCCTTAATGAAAAACTGTTTTTT.

In its sample, this clone was seen once. The chain couples TRBV7-9 to TRBJ2-7; tentatively, D is TRBD1 (5 bases). Germline CDR1 is SEHNR and CDR2 is FQNEAQ (reference sequence). The CDR3 runs 13 residues. Trimming shortened V by 1 base and J by 5 bases, and 9 bases separated the two germline ends. CDR3 loop: CASSLVGHNEQYF. The CDR3 nucleotides read TGTGCCAGCAGCTTAGTAGGACACAACGAGCAGTACTTC.

The chain combines TRBV6-5 with TRBJ1-1; 7 positions match TRBD1. Germline-derived CDR1 and CDR2 are MNHEY and SVGAGI. The length of the CDR3 is 15 residues. Trimming took 7 bases from V and 5 from J; bases not matched to a gene: 13. The CDR3 region is CASTLRGGRRTEAFF. CDR3 sequence (DNA): TGTGCCAGCACCCTCCGAGGGGGCCGGAGGACTGAAGCTTTCTTT.

V gene TRBV5-6 combines with J gene TRBJ2-7; TRBD1 might be the D (6 bases). The V end was cut by 2 bases, the J end by 5 bases, with 17 bases between. Germline V gene data show CDR1 as SGHDT and CDR2 as YYEEEE. The CDR3 spans 15 residues. In DNA form, the CDR3 reads TGTGCCAGCAGCTTCCCCGGCAGGGGTGATGACGAGCAGTACTTC. Protein: CASSFPGRGDDEQYF.

The J gene is TRBJ1-1, the V gene TRBV19; D remains ambiguous. Deletions cut 5 bases from V and 3 bases from J, with 13 bases between. The germline gives CDR1 LNHDA, CDR2 SQIVND (reference sequence). This CDR3 region has 14 residues. The CDR3 DNA follows: TGTGCCAGTAGTTCTCAGGAGATTTACACTGAAGCTTTCTTT. Translation gives CASSSQEIYTEAFF. The full variable domain, completed using reference TRBV19 and TRBJ1-1, is DGGITQSPKYLFRKEGQNVTLSCEQNLNHDAMYWYRQDPGQGLRLIYYSQIVNDFQKGDIAEGYSVSREKKESFPLTVTSAQKNPTAFYLCASSSQEIYTEAFFGQGTRLTVV.

The V gene is TRBV27, the J gene TRBJ2-1; D ambiguous. The ends were cut back, 7 bases at V and 6 bases at J, with 16 bases in the middle. CDR1 and CDR2 from the germline V gene are MNHEY and SMNVEV (reference sequence). This CDR3 has 14 amino acids. The CDR3 bases are TGTGCCAGCACCCCCGGGTGGGGATTCAATGAGCAGTTCTTC. Translation gives CASTPGWGFNEQFF.

This chain joins TRBV10-3 and TRBJ1-1; no definite D call. The CDR3 runs to 15 residues. Trimming removed 10 bases at V and 4 bases at J, with 22 bases between. Germline CDR1 ENHRY, CDR2 SYGVKD. The CDR3 nucleotides read TGTGCCAGCGGGGAGATATCCAGATATCTCACTGAAGCTTTCTTT. Residues: CASGEISRYLTEAFF.

The chain is built from TRBV27 and TRBJ1-5; no reliable D call. V was trimmed by 2 bases and J by 0 bases, leaving 5 bases between them. The CDR3 length is 14 residues. Germline V gene data show CDR1 as MNHEY and CDR2 as SMNVEV (reference sequence). CDR3 bases: TGTGCCAGCAGTTTAAAGAATAGCAATCAGCCCCAGCATTTT. Residues: CASSLKNSNQPQHF.

J is TRBJ2-2 and V is TRBV27, with D hard to call. V shed 2 bases and J shed 0 bases, with 4 bases lying between them. The CDR3 is 14 amino acids. Germline lookup yields CDR1 MNHEY and CDR2 SMNVEV (reference sequence). CDR3 amino acids: CASSLHANTGELFF. CDR3 nucleotide sequence: TGTGCCAGCAGTTTACACGCGAACACCGGGGAGCTGTTTTTT.

The chain uses TRBV7-8 and TRBJ1-4, with a possible D match to TRBD1 (5 bases). V was shortened by 7 bases and J by 2 bases, with 23 bases between the two germline ends. The CDR3 contains 18 residues. Germline V gene sequence: CDR1 SGHVS, CDR2 FQNEAQ. The CDR3 region is CASTRGQAPLVTNEKLFF. CDR3 sequence (DNA): TGTGCCAGCACAAGGGGCCAGGCACCACTGGTGACTAATGAAAAACTGTTTTTT.

The chain links TRBV28 to TRBJ1-5, with 9 bases matching TRBD1. J gave up 3 bases and V 8 bases, and 2 bases lay outside the gene matches. The CDR3 is made up of 13 amino acids. Per germline, CDR1 MDHEN and CDR2 SYDVKM. The CDR3 protein is CASGQGFNQPQHF. As DNA, the CDR3 is TGTGCCAGCGGACAGGGGTTCAATCAGCCCCAGCATTTT.

The V call is TRBV6-5, the J call TRBJ2-1; D is possibly TRBD2 (5 bases). The CDR3 has 15 residues. From germline, CDR1 is MNHEY and CDR2 SVGAGI. V lost 2 bases, J lost 4 bases, and 12 bases lay in between. The CDR3 nucleotides are TGTGCCAGCAGTTACGCCCTAGCCGAATACAATGAGCAGTTCTTC. It codes for CASSYALAEYNEQFF.

The chain employs TRBV27 and TRBJ2-2; TRBD2 matches 8 bases. This CDR3 has 15 residues. V lost 4 bases, J lost 2 bases, and 3 bases stayed unmatched. Germline CDR1 reads MNHEY; CDR2 reads SMNVEV (reference sequence). CDR3 loop: CASSSGTSNTGELFF. The CDR3 bases are TGTGCCAGCAGTTCCGGGACTAGTAACACCGGGGAGCTGTTTTTT.

This sequence joins TRBV14 and TRBJ2-7; 7 bases map to TRBD2. The trim removed 6 bases at V and 0 bases at J, leaving 8 bases unmatched. The CDR3 contains 15 residues. Germline CDR1 SGHDN, CDR2 FVKESK. The CDR3 bases are TGTGCCAGCAGGTCCACTAGCGACAGCTCCTACGAGCAGTACTTC. Residues: CASRSTSDSSYEQYF.

This chain connects TRBV6-5 to TRBJ1-1; 7 positions match TRBD1. The CDR3 loop spans 16 amino acids. Unmatched junction bases numbered 14, after V lost 2 bases and J lost 8 bases. CDR1 is MNHEY and CDR2 is SVGAGI in the germline V gene. The CDR3 protein is CASSYRRQGRGGEAFF. CDR3 in DNA: TGTGCCAGCAGTTACCGACGACAGGGACGAGGCGGGGAAGCTTTCTTT.

The chain uses TRBV4-1 and TRBJ2-7; 7 nucleotides align to TRBD2. This CDR3 has 13 residues. With 3 bases clipped from V and 3 bases from J, the junction kept 2 bases outside the gene matches. In germline, CDR1 is MGHRA, CDR2 YSYEKL. Here the CDR3 DNA reads TGCGCCAGCAGCCACGGGGGGAGCTACGAGCAGTACTTC. It encodes CASSHGGSYEQYF.

This clone is a singleton in its sample. The rearrangement joins TRBV13 to TRBJ1-4; a weak D match, TRBD1 (6 bases). This CDR3 spans 17 amino acids. Germline V gene sequence: CDR1 PRHDT, CDR2 FYEKMQ (reference sequence). The ends were cut back, 0 bases at V and 2 bases at J, with 13 bases in the middle. CDR3 sequence: CASSLGGGTGTNEKLFF. The CDR3 region has the DNA TGTGCCAGCAGCTTAGGAGGGGGGACCGGGACTAATGAAAAACTGTTTTTT.

The chain couples TRBV4-3 to TRBJ1-2; possible D gene TRBD1, 6 bases. The V end lost 1 base, the J end lost 7 bases, and 16 bases lay between the germline ends. CDR1 and CDR2 (germline): LGHNA, YSLEER. This CDR3 contains 15 residues. CDR3 amino acids: CASSQVQGPAVGYTF. The DNA for the CDR3 is TGCGCCAGCAGCCAAGTTCAGGGGCCCGCGGTTGGCTACACCTTC.

V gene TRBV6-5 combines with J gene TRBJ2-3; the D is unclear. This CDR3 has 12 amino acids. The V gene's germline CDR1 is MNHEY and CDR2 SVGAGI. Trimming removed 5 bases at V and 3 bases at J, with 6 bases between. CDR3 sequence (DNA): TGTGCCAGCAGTGCAGTTACAGATACGCAGTATTTT. As protein: CASSAVTDTQYF.

CDR3 sequence (DNA): TGTGCCAGCAGTAGGACGGACTCCTACGAGCAGTACTTC. It encodes CASSRTDSYEQYF. The V call is TRBV11-2, the J call TRBJ2-7; the D is unclear. The germline CDR1 and CDR2 sequences are SGHAT and FQNNGV. The ends were cut back, 6 bases at V and 0 bases at J, with 9 bases in the middle. The CDR3 spans 13 residues.